A single T cell receptor beta chain is shown here with its context. The antigen is not known. TCRdb redid the calling of the 5' RACE reads with MiXCR, one entry per CDR3 protein. The sample consists of about 620,000 distinct CDR3 sequences, under 20% of them appearing once. This CDR3 region has 13 residues. The V gene's germline CDR1 is SGHDT and CDR2 YYEEEE. V gave up 0 bases and J gave up 8 bases, with 11 bases separating them. These data belong to a study of T-cell memory formation after mild COVID-19. Study observations and caveats: Whereas later expanders leaned CD4+, clones contracting day 15 to 85 showed a balanced CD4/CD8 makeup.

The chain is built from TRBV5-6 and TRBJ1-2; unclear D gene. The receptor was derived from an adult woman who had mild COVID-19 (a few samples of this study predate the infection). Cell type and time point are not known. Sample: PBMCs or a T cell subset sorted from them (not recorded which). Here the CDR3 DNA reads TGTGCCAGCAGCTTGGGTTTCCAGAGGGGCTACACCTTC. Amino acids: CASSLGFQRGYTF.